Each of the 28 T cell receptor beta chains below was sequenced from the same sample in a study of T cell repertoires in cytomegalovirus infection. MiXCR, run by TCRdb on the reads, gives a single entry per CDR3 protein. The sample contains around 550,000 distinct CDR3 sequences, roughly 29% of which appear only once. The sequencing input was PBMCs. The receptor source for this set is a human donor in good health (CMV status not recorded). Some clones in this sample may be carry-over from other donors' samples.

The chain recombines TRBV6-1 with TRBJ2-5, with D perhaps matching TRBD1 (6 bases). This CDR3 comprises 15 residues. CDR1 MNHNS and CDR2 SASEGT come from the germline V gene. Deletions cut 5 bases from V and 2 bases from J, with 15 bases between. The CDR3 is CASSYGPGDQETQYF. In DNA, the CDR3 is TGTGCCAGCAGTTATGGTCCAGGGGATCAAGAGACCCAGTACTTC.

This clonotype was recorded a few times. The chain has TRBV30 and TRBJ1-4; 8 positions match TRBD1. CDR1 and CDR2 (germline): GTSNPN, SVGIG (reference sequence). The CDR3 totals 14 residues. V shed 1 base and J 5 bases; nucleotides not matched to a gene: 3. DNA of the CDR3: TGTGCCTGGAGTGGAGACAGGGGAAATGAAAAACTGTTTTTT. Amino acid sequence: CAWSGDRGNEKLFF.

The sample holds a few counts of this clonotype. This chain joins TRBV12-5 and TRBJ2-1, with 7 bases matching TRBD2. Germline CDR1 LGHNT, CDR2 FRNRAP. The J segment lost 4 bases and the V segment lost 8 bases, leaving 11 bases of the junction unmatched. The CDR3 runs 15 residues. CDR3 coding DNA: TGTGCTAGTAGTCATGGGGAGGGCCGGTACAATGAGCAGTTCTTC. This translates into CASSHGEGRYNEQFF.

The V call is TRBV6-2 or TRBV6-3, the J call TRBJ2-3; TRBD2 aligns across 8 bases. The CDR3 is 14 amino acids. The ends lost 8 bases at V and 2 bases at J; junction bases unmatched: 6. Germline CDR1 is MNHEY and CDR2 is SVGEGT. The DNA of the CDR3 is TGTGCCAGCGCGGGAGGTTCGAACACAGATACGCAGTATTTT. Its translation: CASAGGSNTDTQYF.

The rearrangement joins TRBV11-2 to TRBJ2-3, with D possibly being TRBD2 (6 bases). The CDR3 has 13 residues. CDR1 and CDR2 from the germline V gene are SGHAT and FQNNGV. Trimming stripped 5 bases from V and 7 bases from J, with 13 bases between. CDR3 region: CASSRLEGNTQYF. The CDR3 region has the DNA TGTGCCAGCAGCCGACTAGAGGGGAATACGCAGTATTTT.

This clonotype has a handful of counts. This chain links TRBV4-3 with TRBJ2-1, with 7 bases identical to TRBD2. The CDR3 runs to 15 residues. Germline CDR1 and CDR2: LGHNA and YSLEER. The J segment lost 5 bases and the V segment lost 3 bases, leaving 7 bases of the junction unmatched. CDR3 nucleotide sequence: TGCGCCAGCAGCCATTTCAGTCTAGCGGACAATGAGCAGTTCTTC. It is translated as CASSHFSLADNEQFF.

The rearrangement joins TRBV29-1 to TRBJ1-1; 8 bases are shared with TRBD1. With 7 bases clipped from V and 0 bases from J, the junction kept 1 base outside the gene matches. CDR1 and CDR2 (germline): SQVTM, ANQGSEA. This CDR3 region has 12 residues. CDR3: CSGQGMNTEAFF. In DNA form, the CDR3 reads TGCAGCGGACAGGGGATGAACACTGAAGCTTTCTTT.

J is TRBJ2-5 and V is TRBV12-3 or TRBV12-4; a possible D gene is TRBD1 (5 bases). V lost 4 bases, J lost 2 bases, and 14 bases lay in between. This CDR3 comprises 15 residues. CDR3 amino acids: CASSSITGTQETQYF. The CDR3 nucleotides are TGTGCCAGCAGTTCGATAACAGGCACTCAAGAGACCCAGTACTTC.

This clonotype was seen repeatedly, ten times or more. V gene TRBV12-3 or TRBV12-4 combines with J gene TRBJ2-1; 8 bases line up with TRBD1. Trimming removed 1 base from V and 6 bases from J; junction bases left unmatched: 5. The CDR3 spans 15 residues. CDR3 sequence reads: CASSLGQGASNEQFF. For the CDR3, the DNA is TGTGCCAGCAGTTTAGGGCAGGGGGCTAGCAATGAGCAGTTCTTC.

The sample holds a few counts of this clonotype. V is TRBV6-2 or TRBV6-3 and J is TRBJ1-1, with 9 bases lining up with TRBD1. V shed 5 bases, J shed 4 bases, and the junction held 8 bases outside the gene matches. This CDR3 contains 15 residues. Germline V gives CDR1 MNHEY, CDR2 SVGEGT. Here the CDR3 DNA reads TGTGCCAGCAGTCTAACAGGGGGCGGGAGCACTGAAGCTTTCTTT. Its translation is CASSLTGGGSTEAFF.

This clonotype was seen ten or more times. This sequence joins TRBV7-2 and TRBJ2-3; the match to TRBD1 covers 9 bases. The CDR3 has 15 amino acids. The J segment lost 3 bases and the V segment lost 7 bases, leaving 8 bases of the junction unmatched. Germline CDR1 SGHTA, CDR2 FQGNSA. CDR3 loop: CASIYSGQGTDTQYF. In DNA, the CDR3 is TGTGCCAGCATCTATTCGGGACAGGGAACAGATACGCAGTATTTT.

The V gene is TRBV19, the J gene TRBJ2-7; D unclear. The CDR3 is made up of 13 amino acids. V was trimmed by 4 bases and J by 2 bases, leaving 9 bases between them. The germline gives CDR1 LNHDA, CDR2 SQIVND (reference sequence). The CDR3 DNA sequence: TGTGCCAGTAGTACTGGACCACCCTACGAGCAGTACGTC. Protein product: CASSTGPPYEQYV.

This clonotype was counted a few times. The gene calls are TRBV4-3 and TRBJ1-6; weak D call: TRBD1 (6 bases). Trimming shortened V by 3 bases and J by 8 bases, and 11 bases separated the two germline ends. Germline values: CDR1 LGHNA, CDR2 YSLEER. The CDR3 spans 14 residues. CDR3 sequence: CASSHGRQDSPLHF. The DNA for the CDR3 is TGCGCCAGCAGCCACGGTCGACAGGATTCACCCCTCCACTTT.

The chain couples TRBV20-1 to TRBJ2-2; 13 bases line up with TRBD2. The CDR3 consists of 21 residues. The germline gives CDR1 DFQATT, CDR2 SNEGSKA (reference sequence). J gave up 4 bases and V 3 bases, and 20 bases lay outside the gene matches. The CDR3, as DNA: TGCAGTGCTAGGGGATCATCCGGGACTAGCGGGACCCAAGCCGGCACCGGGGAGCTGTTTTTT. Protein: CSARGSSGTSGTQAGTGELFF.

V and J are TRBV7-2 and TRBJ2-3, with D perhaps TRBD1 or TRBD2 (5 bases each). The length of the CDR3 is 19 residues. With 2 bases removed from V and 0 bases from J, the gap between germline ends came to 21 bases. Germline CDR1 reads SGHTA; CDR2 reads FQGNSA. CDR3 region: CASSLSRGASGGSTDTQYF. The CDR3 region has the DNA TGTGCCAGCAGCTTATCCCGGGGAGCTAGTGGGGGAAGCACAGATACGCAGTATTTT.

This chain connects TRBV30 to TRBJ1-1, with TRBD1 matching over 7 bases. This CDR3 spans 14 amino acids. The germline V gene encodes CDR1 GTSNPN and CDR2 SVGIG (reference sequence). J was trimmed by 8 bases and V by 4 bases; bases with no gene match: 13. As DNA, the CDR3 is TGTGCCTGGAAAAGGGCAGGGGGGGTTGTCGAAGCTTTCTTT. It encodes CAWKRAGGVVEAFF.

V and J are TRBV6-5 and TRBJ2-7; 7 bases are a match to TRBD2. Germline CDR1 and CDR2: MNHEY and SVGAGI. CDR3 length: 15 residues. J lost 0 bases, V lost 0 bases, and 2 bases had no gene match. CDR3 bases: TGTGCCAGCAGTTACTCCGGCGGGAGCTCCTACGAGCAGTACGTC. It codes for CASSYSGGSSYEQYV.

The chain has TRBV6-6 and TRBJ2-5; no firm D call. Germline loops: CDR1 MNHNY, CDR2 SVGAGI (reference sequence). This CDR3 spans 14 amino acids. Trimming removed 2 bases from V and 1 base from J, with 8 bases in between. For the CDR3, the DNA is TGTGCCAGCAGTTACCCCCAAACCCAAGAGACCCAGTACTTC. Protein sequence: CASSYPQTQETQYF.

The V call is TRBV28, the J call TRBJ1-6, with 7 bases lining up with TRBD1. This CDR3 region has 14 residues. V shed 2 bases and J 6 bases; nucleotides not matched to a gene: 1. Germline V gives CDR1 MDHEN, CDR2 SYDVKM. CDR3 in amino acids: CASSLRDSNSPLHF. The CDR3 coding sequence is TGTGCCAGCAGTTTAAGGGACAGTAATTCACCCCTCCACTTT.

This clonotype was detected many times. The chain is built from TRBV7-2 and TRBJ1-1; a possible D gene is TRBD1 (6 bases). V lost 5 bases to trimming and J lost 11 bases, with 15 bases between them. The germline gives CDR1 SGHTA, CDR2 FQGNSA. The CDR3 spans 12 residues. The chain's CDR3 is CASSITGRRAFF. In DNA, the CDR3 is TGTGCCAGCAGCATAACAGGGCGGCGGGCTTTCTTT.

The CDR3 sequence: CASSDTGGVDEQYF. CDR3 sequence (DNA): TGTGCCAGCAGCGACACAGGGGGCGTGGACGAGCAGTACTTC. This chain links TRBV7-9 with TRBJ2-7, with 9 bases fitting TRBD1. Germline V lookup: CDR1 SEHNR, CDR2 FQNEAQ (reference sequence). J was trimmed by 5 bases and V by 5 bases; bases with no gene match: 7. The CDR3 sequence is 14 residues long.

This clonotype has at least ten counts. The gene calls are TRBV2 and TRBJ2-3; no firm D call. Trimming left V 2 bases short and J 7 bases short, with 16 bases between. This CDR3 region has 15 residues. Germline V gene lookup returns CDR1 SNHLY and CDR2 FYNNEI. The CDR3 loop reads CASSELVGGSHTQYF. DNA of the CDR3: TGTGCCAGCAGTGAATTGGTGGGTGGAAGCCATACGCAGTATTTT.

This clonotype turned up a few times. The J gene is TRBJ2-3, the V gene TRBV7-9; 7 bases fit TRBD2. The V segment lost 7 bases and the J segment 4 bases; nucleotides outside the gene matches: 14. Germline values: CDR1 SEHNR, CDR2 FQNEAQ (reference sequence). The CDR3 totals 16 residues. This CDR3 reads CASNPSAGVFPDTQYF. The CDR3 nucleotides are TGTGCCAGCAATCCTTCGGCGGGAGTTTTCCCAGATACGCAGTATTTT.

The J gene is TRBJ1-1, the V gene TRBV5-6; TRBD1 aligns across 7 bases. The CDR3 totals 14 residues. Germline values: CDR1 SGHDT, CDR2 YYEEEE. The J segment lost 4 bases and the V segment lost 2 bases, leaving 5 bases of the junction unmatched. CDR3: CASSFRDRITEAFF. In nucleotides, the CDR3 is TGTGCCAGCAGCTTCCGGGACAGAATCACTGAAGCTTTCTTT.

The V and J genes are TRBV6-1 and TRBJ2-3, with 8 bases that match TRBD1. The CDR3 is 15 amino acids. V was pared by 4 bases and J by 6 bases, with 9 bases of the junction left unmatched. The germline V gene encodes CDR1 MNHNS and CDR2 SASEGT. The CDR3 reads CASSVGTGWVDTQYF. The DNA for the CDR3 is TGTGCCAGCAGTGTCGGGACAGGTTGGGTTGATACGCAGTATTTT.

The chain joins TRBV20-1 to TRBJ1-1, with a tentative D call TRBD1 (5 bases). The germline V gene encodes CDR1 DFQATT and CDR2 SNEGSKA (reference sequence). The CDR3 spans 12 residues. Trimming stripped 6 bases from V and 9 bases from J, with 17 bases between. CDR3 coding DNA: TGCAGTGCCACATCGACAGCGAATAAAGCTTTCTTT. It specifies CSATSTANKAFF.

This clonotype came up a few times. The chain recombines TRBV11-1 with TRBJ2-7; no clear D gene. CDR3 size: 15 residues. Germline V gene sequence: CDR1 SGHAT, CDR2 FQDESV (reference sequence). V lost 2 bases and J 0 bases, leaving 11 bases between the germline ends. CDR3 DNA sequence: TGTGCCAGCAGCTTATTGGCGGAGAGCTCCTACGAGCAGTACTTC. It codes for CASSLLAESSYEQYF.

The chain is built from TRBV4-3 and TRBJ2-1, with D maybe TRBD2 (6 bases). The CDR3 consists of 17 residues. Between the trimmed V and J ends, which lost 0 bases and 0 bases, there was a span of 12 bases. The germline V gene encodes CDR1 LGHNA and CDR2 YSLEER. CDR3 sequence reads: CASSQEMYGSSYNEQFF. CDR3 in DNA: TGCGCCAGCAGCCAAGAAATGTACGGGAGCTCCTACAATGAGCAGTTCTTC.